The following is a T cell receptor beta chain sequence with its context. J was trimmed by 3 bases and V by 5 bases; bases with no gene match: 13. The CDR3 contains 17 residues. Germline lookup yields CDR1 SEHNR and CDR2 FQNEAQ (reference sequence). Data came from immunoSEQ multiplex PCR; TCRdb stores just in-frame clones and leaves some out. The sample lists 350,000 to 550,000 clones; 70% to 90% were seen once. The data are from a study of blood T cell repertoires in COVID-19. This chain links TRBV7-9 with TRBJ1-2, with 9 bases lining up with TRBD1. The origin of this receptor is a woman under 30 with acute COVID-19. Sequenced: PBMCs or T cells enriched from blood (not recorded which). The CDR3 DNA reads TGTGCCAGCAGCAAGCTACCTCCGGGACAGGGAGACTATGGCTACACCTTC. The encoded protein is CASSKLPPGQGDYGYTF.